This T cell receptor beta chain originates from a study of OX40 agonist ivuxolimab in advanced cancers. The method was immunoSEQ multiplex PCR; TCRdb's version includes in-frame clones alone and lacks a portion of them. The sample comprises more than 45,000 clones, about four fifths of which are singletons, and approximately 1.2% rests with the top ten. The receptor comes from an adult with an advanced solid tumor such as melanoma, head and neck, liver or kidney cancer. Specimen: CD4+ or CD8+ T cells sorted from blood, collected in a trial of the OX40 agonist ivuxolimab.

The CDR3 loop reads CASRRTSGVGDTQYF. CDR3 DNA: TGTGCCAGCAGACGGACTAGCGGGGTGGGAGATACGCAGTATTTT. The chain has TRBV6-5 and TRBJ2-3; 12 bases agree with TRBD2. Germline V lookup: CDR1 MNHEY, CDR2 SVGAGI. The V and J ends lost 6 bases and 5 bases, in that order; junction bases with no gene match: 6. The length of the CDR3 is 15 residues.